These 28 T cell receptor beta chains share one sample of origin, sequenced in a study of memory CD4+ T cells and cytomegalovirus serostatus. Measured with immunoSEQ multiplex PCR; TCRdb has only the in-frame clones, and not every one. The sample lists some 52,000 clones; roughly 72% were seen once. Single viable CD3+CD4+CD8-CD45RO+ cells were sorted as the memory CD4+ T cells. Input material: memory CD4+ T cells from blood. The origin of the receptors is an adult in good health and CMV-seronegative.

The rearrangement joins TRBV10-3 to TRBJ2-3; 11 bases align to TRBD2. The CDR3 is 15 amino acids. The ends lost 3 bases at V and 2 bases at J; junction bases unmatched: 1. Germline CDR1 reads ENHRY; CDR2 reads SYGVKD. The DNA for the CDR3 is TGTGCCATCAGTGATAGCGGGGGGGCCACAGATACGCAGTATTTT. Its translation is CAISDSGGATDTQYF.

V is TRBV27 and J is TRBJ2-1; D is undetermined. V was trimmed by 4 bases and J by 0 bases, leaving 13 bases between them. CDR1 is MNHEY and CDR2 is SMNVEV in the germline V gene (reference sequence). This CDR3 spans 16 amino acids. The CDR3 DNA follows: TGTGCCAGCAGTTCCCCAGACACCCACTCCTACAATGAGCAGTTCTTC. It translates to CASSSPDTHSYNEQFF.

The chain uses TRBV28 and TRBJ2-3, with no clear D. V was shortened by 4 bases and J by 0 bases, with 8 bases between the two germline ends. This CDR3 comprises 14 residues. Germline lookup yields CDR1 MDHEN and CDR2 SYDVKM. The CDR3 sequence is CASSSLRSTDTQYF. As DNA, the CDR3 is TGTGCCAGCAGTTCCCTTAGGAGCACAGATACGCAGTATTTT.

This clone is a singleton in its sample. This chain joins TRBV7-2 and TRBJ2-7; 10 bases are shared with TRBD1. The CDR3 spans 16 residues. Trimming cost V 2 bases and J 7 bases; bases outside gene matches: 11. Per the germline V gene, CDR1 is SGHTA and CDR2 is FQGNSA. The CDR3 DNA reads TGTGCCAGCAGCTTAAATCCTTGGGACAGGGGCGGGGAGCAGTACTTC. Its protein is CASSLNPWDRGGEQYF.

The chain is built from TRBV7-3 and TRBJ2-2; 14 nucleotides agree with TRBD2. The germline gives CDR1 SGHTA, CDR2 FQGTGA. The CDR3 loop spans 17 amino acids. The V gene end was trimmed by 8 bases and the J gene end by 0 bases; junction bases not matched to a gene: 5. The CDR3 DNA reads as TGTGCCAGCCGACTAGCGGGGGGGACCGCGAACACCGGGGAGCTGTTTTTT. It specifies CASRLAGGTANTGELFF.

This clone was observed a single time. The rearrangement links TRBV9 to TRBJ1-3; D remains ambiguous. Germline-derived CDR1 and CDR2 are SGDLS and YYNGEE. The V end was cut by 4 bases, the J end by 1 base, with 12 bases between. This CDR3 has 15 residues. Written as DNA, the CDR3 is TGTGCCAGCAGCCGTTCAATGGTATCTGGAAACACCATATATTTT. Translated: CASSRSMVSGNTIYF.

DNA for the CDR3: TGTGCCAGCAGCTATTTCGAACGGACAGGCTACATCTACGAGCAGTACTTC. Translating it yields CASSYFERTGYIYEQYF. This chain uses TRBV5-6 with TRBJ2-7; TRBD1 aligns across 7 bases. In germline, CDR1 is SGHDT, CDR2 YYEEEE. The CDR3 has 17 amino acids. Trimming cost V 3 bases and J 3 bases; bases outside gene matches: 15.

This chain uses TRBV28 with TRBJ2-1; D call uncertain. Germline V gene lookup returns CDR1 MDHEN and CDR2 SYDVKM. CDR3 length equals 15 residues. V lost 10 bases to trimming and J lost 4 bases, with 20 bases between them. The CDR3 nucleotides are TGTGCCATCTCCCAGTTTGGGCCGAGATACAATGAGCAGTTCTTC. This sequence encodes CAISQFGPRYNEQFF.

The rearrangement uses TRBV28 and TRBJ1-1, with TRBD1 as a possible D gene (5 bases). V was trimmed by 1 base and J by 7 bases, leaving 34 bases between them. CDR3 size: 21 residues. Germline CDR1 MDHEN, CDR2 SYDVKM. The CDR3, as DNA: TGTGCCAGCAGTTTATTACGGACACCCTCTGCTCTGGGCTTGGGGCGCGGTGAAGCTTTCTTT. It specifies CASSLLRTPSALGLGRGEAFF.

In DNA, the CDR3 is TGTGCCAGTAGTCCAGTAGGGGCCGCAAACACTGAAGCTTTCTTT. It specifies CASSPVGAANTEAFF. The chain is built from TRBV19 and TRBJ1-1, with D maybe TRBD1 (5 bases). The CDR3 consists of 15 residues. Trimming took 5 bases from V and 2 from J, leaving 15 bases between them. Germline V gene lookup returns CDR1 LNHDA and CDR2 SQIVND (reference sequence).

The chain links TRBV6-6 to TRBJ1-1; a possible D gene is TRBD1 (5 bases). This CDR3 is built from 14 residues. The V end lost 4 bases, the J end lost 5 bases, and 14 bases lay between the germline ends. Germline assignment: CDR1 MNHNY and CDR2 SVGAGI (reference sequence). The CDR3 loop is CASSSGGSRTEAFF. Here the CDR3 DNA reads TGTGCCAGCAGTTCTGGGGGAAGTAGGACTGAAGCTTTCTTT.

The gene calls are TRBV11-2 and TRBJ2-1; 12 nucleotides line up with TRBD2. CDR3 length equals 15 residues. Germline-derived CDR1 and CDR2 are SGHAT and FQNNGV. V lost 5 bases to trimming and J lost 7 bases; unmatched junction nucleotides: 6. CDR3 protein: CASSGRLAGANEQFF. DNA for the CDR3: TGTGCCAGCAGCGGTAGACTAGCGGGAGCGAATGAGCAGTTCTTC.

The chain uses TRBV5-4 and TRBJ1-2; 7 bases map to TRBD1. Trimming took 4 bases from V and 4 from J; bases not matched to a gene: 7. This CDR3 contains 14 residues. Germline V lookup: CDR1 SGHNT, CDR2 YYREEE (reference sequence). CDR3 residues: CASSRDRASYGYTF. The CDR3 DNA reads TGTGCCAGCAGCCGAGACAGGGCTTCCTATGGCTACACCTTC.

The rearrangement links TRBV7-3 to TRBJ2-7, with unresolved D. Trimming removed 5 bases from V and 0 bases from J, with 8 bases in between. CDR3 length: 13 amino acids. Germline CDR1 SGHTA, CDR2 FQGTGA. This CDR3 reads CASSNGPSYEQYF. Written as DNA, the CDR3 is TGTGCCAGCAGCAACGGACCCTCCTACGAGCAGTACTTC.

The V gene is TRBV4-1, the J gene TRBJ2-2, with D hard to call. Per the germline V gene, CDR1 is MGHRA and CDR2 is YSYEKL. V lost 0 bases to trimming and J lost 7 bases, with 15 bases between them. This CDR3 is 16 amino acids long. CDR3 region: CASSQDGDHRSGELFF. The CDR3, as DNA: TGCGCCAGCAGCCAAGATGGTGACCATCGAAGCGGGGAGCTGTTTTTT.

V is TRBV5-6 and J is TRBJ1-5; D is uncertain. In germline, CDR1 is SGHDT, CDR2 YYEEEE. V was clipped by 3 bases and J by 1 base, with 8 bases between them. There are 14 residues in the CDR3. In DNA, the CDR3 is TGTGCCAGCAGCTCACTCTGGAGCAATCAGCCCCAGCATTTT. Translation: CASSSLWSNQPQHF.

The rearrangement uses TRBV18 and TRBJ2-7; no firm D call. The CDR3 sequence is 13 residues long. Trimming removed 3 bases from V and 3 bases from J, with 9 bases in between. From germline, CDR1 is KGHSH and CDR2 LQKENI. In DNA form, the CDR3 reads TGTGCCAGCTCACCCGGCAAGATCTACGAGCAGTACTTC. Translating gives CASSPGKIYEQYF.

The V and J genes are TRBV7-9 and TRBJ1-2; D is ambiguous. The CDR3 length is 11 residues. The germline V gene has CDR1 SEHNR and CDR2 FQNEAQ (reference sequence). Deletions cut 10 bases from V and 10 bases from J, with 16 bases between. The CDR3 region has the DNA TGTGCCACCACGTCGGGTTACGACTACACCTTC. It yields the protein CATTSGYDYTF. Variable domain in full (rest from reference TRBV7-9 and TRBJ1-2): DTGVSQNPRHKITKRGQNVTFRCDPISEHNRLYWYRQTLGQGPEFLTYFQNEAQLEKSRLLSDRFSAERPKGSFSTLEIQRTEQGDSAMYLCATTSGYDYTFGSGTRLTVV.

The chain has TRBV7-2 and TRBJ1-1; no firm D call. Trimming removed 2 bases at V and 3 bases at J, with 7 bases between. There are 13 residues in the CDR3. In germline, CDR1 is SGHTA, CDR2 FQGNSA. This chain's CDR3 is CASSLYVYTEAFF. DNA for the CDR3: TGTGCCAGCAGCTTATATGTGTACACTGAAGCTTTCTTT. The variable domain in full, completed from reference TRBV7-2 and TRBJ1-1, reads GAGVSQSPSNKVTEKGKDVELRCDPISGHTALYWYRQSLGQGLEFLIYFQGNSAPDKSGLPSDRFSAERTGGSVSTLTIQRTQQEDSAVYLCASSLYVYTEAFFGQGTRLTVV.

The chain combines TRBV5-5 with TRBJ1-5; D ambiguous. With 3 bases removed from V and 1 base from J, the gap between germline ends came to 8 bases. This CDR3 spans 14 amino acids. Germline CDR1 reads SGHKS; CDR2 reads YYEKEE (reference sequence). CDR3 nucleotides: TGTGCCAGCAGCTCTGGACGAAGCAATCAGCCCCAGCATTTT. Translation gives CASSSGRSNQPQHF.

This rearrangement joins TRBV11-2 to TRBJ2-7, with D uncertain. This CDR3 is built from 15 residues. Germline loops: CDR1 SGHAT, CDR2 FQNNGV. The V and J ends lost 0 bases and 9 bases respectively, with 18 bases between them. CDR3 residues: CASSLEIATSGGQYF. CDR3 sequence (DNA): TGTGCCAGCAGCTTAGAGATCGCCACCTCAGGCGGGCAGTACTTC.

The rearrangement uses TRBV10-3 and TRBJ1-2; 9 bases align to TRBD1. V gave up 9 bases and J gave up 8 bases; unmatched junction bases: 7. The germline V gene encodes CDR1 ENHRY and CDR2 SYGVKD. The CDR3 is 12 residues long. CDR3 protein: CAITGQGGGYTF. CDR3 sequence (DNA): TGTGCCATAACGGGACAGGGAGGCGGCTACACCTTC.

The chain combines TRBV7-9 with TRBJ2-7, with 10 bases identical to TRBD1. CDR1 and CDR2 from the germline V gene are SEHNR and FQNEAQ (reference sequence). V was clipped by 4 bases and J by 2 bases; unmatched bases: 8. The CDR3 extends over 16 amino acids. The CDR3 nucleotides are TGTGCCAGCAGCTATTCCCCGGGACAGGGGCCCTACGAGCAGTACTTC. Encoded protein: CASSYSPGQGPYEQYF.

This clone has only a few counts. V gene TRBV19 combines with J gene TRBJ2-7; either TRBD1 or TRBD2 may fit D (6 bases each). Between the trimmed V and J ends, which lost 5 bases and 0 bases, there was a span of 14 bases. The CDR3 loop spans 15 amino acids. Germline V gene sequence: CDR1 LNHDA, CDR2 SQIVND (reference sequence). The DNA of the CDR3 is TGTGCCAGTAGTGAGGGGGGTTTGAGCTCCTACGAGCAGTACTTC. Translated, it gives CASSEGGLSSYEQYF.

Concerning this clone: Germline and junction disagree at one end, which may indicate a read error. The chain is built from TRBV5-4 and TRBJ1-6; D might be TRBD1 (5 bases). This CDR3 is 14 amino acids long. Germline V gene sequence: CDR1 SGHNT, CDR2 YYREEE (reference sequence). The CDR3 DNA reads as TGTGCCAGCAGTTTGGGACTTAGGGATTCACCCCTCCACTTT. Residues: CASSLGLRDSPLHF.

The rearrangement links TRBV6-4 to TRBJ2-7; D is unclear. Germline CDR1 reads MRHNA; CDR2 reads SNTAGT. This CDR3 comprises 11 residues. The ends were cut back, 8 bases at V and 3 bases at J, with 8 bases in the middle. The CDR3 loop is CASGTHYEQYF. The DNA of the CDR3 is TGTGCCAGCGGAACTCACTACGAGCAGTACTTC.

The count of this clone is one. The rearrangement links TRBV11-2 to TRBJ2-5, with no clear D. This CDR3 has 15 residues. V was trimmed by 5 bases and J by 4 bases, leaving 17 bases between them. Germline CDR1 reads SGHAT; CDR2 reads FQNNGV. The CDR3 DNA sequence: TGTGCCAGCAGCCCCTCTAGGCCAGCGCGAGAGACCCAGTACTTC. As protein: CASSPSRPARETQYF.

The sample holds a few counts of this clone. The V gene is TRBV6-5, the J gene TRBJ1-2, with D possibly being TRBD1 (5 bases). Germline CDR1 reads MNHEY; CDR2 reads SVGAGI. The CDR3 spans 15 residues. The V and J ends lost 4 bases and 5 bases respectively, with 17 bases between them. CDR3 amino acids: CASSSEPGRWYGYTF. As DNA, the CDR3 is TGTGCCAGCAGTTCCGAACCGGGACGTTGGTATGGCTACACCTTC.